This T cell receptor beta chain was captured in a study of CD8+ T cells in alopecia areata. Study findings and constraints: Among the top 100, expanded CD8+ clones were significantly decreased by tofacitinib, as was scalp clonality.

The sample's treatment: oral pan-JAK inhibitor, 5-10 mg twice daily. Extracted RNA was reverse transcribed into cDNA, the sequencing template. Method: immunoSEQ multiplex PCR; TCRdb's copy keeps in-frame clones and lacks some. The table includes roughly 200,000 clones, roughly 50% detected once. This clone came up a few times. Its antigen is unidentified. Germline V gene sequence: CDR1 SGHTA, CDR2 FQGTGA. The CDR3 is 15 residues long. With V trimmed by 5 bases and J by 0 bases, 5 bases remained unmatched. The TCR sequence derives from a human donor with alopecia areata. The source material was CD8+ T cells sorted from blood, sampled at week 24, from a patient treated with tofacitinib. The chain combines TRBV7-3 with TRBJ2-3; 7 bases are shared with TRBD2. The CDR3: CASSLWGGSTDTQYF. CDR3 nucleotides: TGTGCCAGCAGCCTATGGGGGGGTAGCACAGATACGCAGTATTTT.